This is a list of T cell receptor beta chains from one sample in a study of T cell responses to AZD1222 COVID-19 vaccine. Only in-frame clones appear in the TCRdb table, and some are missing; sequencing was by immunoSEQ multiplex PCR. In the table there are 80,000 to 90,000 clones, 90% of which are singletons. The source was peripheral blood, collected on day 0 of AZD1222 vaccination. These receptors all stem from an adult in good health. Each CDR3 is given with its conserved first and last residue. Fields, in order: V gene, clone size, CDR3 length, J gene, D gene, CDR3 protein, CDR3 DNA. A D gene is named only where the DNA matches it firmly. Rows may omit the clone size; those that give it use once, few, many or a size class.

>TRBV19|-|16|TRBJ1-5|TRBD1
CASSILYRGSNQPQHF
TGTGCCAGTAGTATTCTGTACAGGGGGAGCAATCAGCCCCAGCATTTT
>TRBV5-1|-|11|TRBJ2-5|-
CASSLEETQYF
TGCGCCAGCAGCTTAGAAGAGACCCAGTACTTC
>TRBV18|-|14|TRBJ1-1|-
CASSEFSRDTEAFF
TGTGCCAGCTCAGAATTTTCTAGGGACACTGAAGCTTTCTTT
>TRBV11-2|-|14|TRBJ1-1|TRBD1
CASSPTGLNTEAFF
TGTGCCAGCAGCCCGACAGGGCTGAACACTGAAGCTTTCTTT
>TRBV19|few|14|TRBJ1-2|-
CASIPGSTNYGYTF
TGTGCCAGTATCCCGGGGTCGACTAACTATGGCTACACCTTC
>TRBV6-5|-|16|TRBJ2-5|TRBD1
CASSYGFTGGSETQYF
TGTGCCAGCAGTTACGGTTTCACAGGGGGTAGTGAGACCCAGTACTTC
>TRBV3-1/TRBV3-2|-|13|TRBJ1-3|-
CASSSGFGNTIYF
TGTGCCAGCAGCTCAGGTTTTGGAAACACCATATATTTT
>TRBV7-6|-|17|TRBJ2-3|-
CASSLNPDHRGTDTQYF
TGTGCCAGCAGCCTCAACCCCGATCACCGGGGGACAGATACGCAGTATTTT
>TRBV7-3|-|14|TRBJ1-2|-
CASSLGGQTGGYTF
TGTGCCAGCAGCTTGGGGGGGCAGACTGGCGGCTACACCTTC
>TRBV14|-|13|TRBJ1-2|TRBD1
CASSATTGLGYTF
TGTGCCAGCAGCGCCACGACAGGGTTGGGCTACACCTTC
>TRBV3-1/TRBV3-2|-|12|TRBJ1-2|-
CASSLGTGGYTF
TGTGCCAGCAGCTTAGGGACCGGCGGCTACACCTTC
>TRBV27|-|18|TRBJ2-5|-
CASRRNTGRPPSQETQYF
TGTGCCAGCCGACGCAATACAGGCAGGCCGCCCTCTCAAGAGACCCAGTACTTC
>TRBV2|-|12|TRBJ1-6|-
CASSRGSAPLHF
TGTGCCAGCAGTCGGGGTTCCGCACCCCTCCACTTT
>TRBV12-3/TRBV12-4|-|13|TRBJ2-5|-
CASRKGAGETQYF
TGTGCCAGCAGGAAAGGGGCAGGGGAGACCCAGTACTTC
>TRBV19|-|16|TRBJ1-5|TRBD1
CASSPQEGGPNQPQHF
TGTGCCAGTAGTCCACAGGAAGGGGGCCCCAATCAGCCCCAGCATTTT
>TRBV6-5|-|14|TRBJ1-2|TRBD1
CASSYGRDRVRYTF
TGTGCCAGCAGTTACGGGCGGGACAGGGTGCGCTACACCTTC
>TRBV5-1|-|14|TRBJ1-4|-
CASSWTSTNEKLFF
TGCGCCAGCAGCTGGACATCAACTAATGAAAAACTGTTTTTT
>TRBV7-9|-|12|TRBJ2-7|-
CASSSLTYEQYF
TGTGCCAGCAGCTCCCTCACCTACGAGCAGTACTTC
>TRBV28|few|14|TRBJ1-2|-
CASSLLGAGNGYTF
TGTGCCAGCAGTTTATTGGGAGCCGGTAATGGCTACACCTTC
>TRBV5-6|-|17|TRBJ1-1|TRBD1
CASRAAFGTVSNTEAFF
TGTGCCAGCAGGGCAGCGTTTGGGACAGTGTCGAACACTGAAGCTTTCTTT
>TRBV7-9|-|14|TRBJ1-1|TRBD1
CASSLARGYTEAFF
TGTGCCAGCAGCTTAGCCAGGGGGTACACTGAAGCTTTCTTT
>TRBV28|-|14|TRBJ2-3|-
CASSGIGQADTQYF
TGTGCCAGCAGCGGCATAGGGCAGGCAGATACGCAGTATTTT